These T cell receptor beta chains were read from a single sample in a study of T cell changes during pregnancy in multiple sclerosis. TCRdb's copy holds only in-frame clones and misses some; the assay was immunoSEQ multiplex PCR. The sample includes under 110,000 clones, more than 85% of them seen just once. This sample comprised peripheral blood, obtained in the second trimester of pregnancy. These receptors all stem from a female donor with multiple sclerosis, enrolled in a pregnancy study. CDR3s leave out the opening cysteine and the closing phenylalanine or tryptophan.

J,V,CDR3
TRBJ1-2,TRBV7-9,ASSLLRNYGYT
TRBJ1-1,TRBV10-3,ATVGESTEAF
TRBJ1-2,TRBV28,ASSSSGATNYGYT
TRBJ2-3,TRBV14,ASSQDEGVNTDTQY
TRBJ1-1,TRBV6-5,ASSYLQGMNTEAF
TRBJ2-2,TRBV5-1,ASSLWGTGSNTGELF
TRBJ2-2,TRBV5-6,ASTWGRGNTGELF
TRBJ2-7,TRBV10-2,ASIRGRAYEQY
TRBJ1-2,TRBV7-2,ASSLGVGGRGYT
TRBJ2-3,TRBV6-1,AGGLGADTQY
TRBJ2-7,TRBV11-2,ASSTPVLWEQY
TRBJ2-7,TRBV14,ASSLGSGHLYEQY
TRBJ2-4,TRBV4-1,ASSQGPGQRI
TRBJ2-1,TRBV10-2,ASSESMISGTSSYNEQF